The clone carrying this T cell receptor (beta chain) was recorded at least ten times. Assembly of TCR beta libraries relied on iRepertoire HTBI primers together with Arm-PCR of CDR3 regions. TCRdb reanalysed the multiplex PCR reads using MiXCR and keeps one entry per CDR3 protein. The sample includes around 400,000 distinct CDR3 sequences, 15% to 18% seen only once; the top ten take around a fifth. This entry belongs to a study of regulatory T cells in long-lasting Graves disease. Germline-derived CDR1 and CDR2 are MNHNS and SASEGT. V lost 6 bases and J lost 4, with 18 bases in between. There are 15 residues in the CDR3. The time point was: newly diagnosed GD, antithyroid drugs for less than 3 months. From PBMCs, RNA was extracted and then used to make the TCR library.

The receptor comes from a female donor with Graves disease. The rearrangement links TRBV6-1 to TRBJ1-1; D ambiguous. The material was peripheral blood mononuclear cells (PBMCs), obtained at new diagnosis, from a patient treated with antithyroid drugs. CDR3 in DNA: TGTGCCAGCAGCGAACCCCGCTTGGATGGCACTGAAGCTTTCTTT. Amino acids: CASSEPRLDGTEAFF.